This TCR beta chain was obtained from a study of graft-versus-host responses after intestinal transplantation. Concerning this clone itself: Its antigen remains unidentified.

Assay: immunoSEQ multiplex PCR; the TCRdb copy retains only in-frame clones and omits some. The sample shows 81,000 or so clones, about 93% of them seen only once. The germline V gene encodes CDR1 MDHEN and CDR2 SYDVKM. The CDR3 spans 19 residues. With 5 bases clipped from V and 6 bases from J, the junction kept 15 bases outside the gene matches. Overall study findings and caveats: Researchers found GvH clones in recipient marrow, and some showed up first in ileum or blood. Early HvG declines after transplant were associated with peak circulating GvH clone levels. Within the allografts of patients who had graft-donor T cell macrochimerism, graft-versus-host to host-versus-graft clonal ratios were high.

The clonotype originates from a human donor who was the organ donor for an intestinal transplant. This specimen was unstimulated CD8+ T cells sorted from spleen or lymph node cells, taken before transplant. The rearrangement joins TRBV28 to TRBJ2-3; 15 bases match TRBD2. CDR3 in DNA: TGTGCCAGCAGTCTCCAAGGGAAGGGACTAGCGGGAGGAGGGGATACGCAGTATTTT. Translation: CASSLQGKGLAGGGDTQYF. Together with reference TRBV28 and TRBJ2-3, the CDR3 gives the full variable domain: DVKVTQSSRYLVKRTGEKVFLECVQDMDHENMFWYRQDPGLGLRLIYFSYDVKMKEKGDIPEGYSVSREKKERFSLILESASTNQTSMYLCASSLQGKGLAGGGDTQYFGPGTRLTVL.